This T cell receptor (beta chain) was identified in a study of T cell repertoires in cytomegalovirus infection. Study information: Public TCR beta signatures were indicative of both CMV infection and a matching HLA type.

TCRdb itself ran the reads through MiXCR, one entry per CDR3 protein. In the table there are 130,000 or so distinct CDR3 sequences, about 6.5% of which are singletons. This clonotype was counted at least ten times. The target antigen is unknown. Study observations and caveats: There were HLA-C-restricted CMV-specific TCR beta clonotypes dominating the ex vivo response. Cumulated frequencies of public TCR beta families served to identify carriers of CMV plus the relevant HLA.

Trimming at V came to 6 bases and at J to 4 bases, leaving 9 bases not matched to a gene. Looked up from germline, CDR1 is MNHEY and CDR2 is SVGEGT. The CDR3 is made up of 15 amino acids. This sequence was found in a human donor in good health (CMV status not recorded). Some clones in this sample may be carry-over from other donors' samples. The V gene is TRBV6-2 or TRBV6-3, the J gene TRBJ2-5, with 9 bases that match TRBD2. The sequencing sample was made of PBMCs. CDR3 loop: CASRTSSGAGETQYF. CDR3 nucleotides: TGTGCCAGCAGGACCTCTAGCGGGGCGGGAGAGACCCAGTACTTC.